This T cell receptor beta chain emerged from a study of post-analysis software for immune sequencing data. Whole-study results and caveats: Patients carried roughly five TRBV segments more frequently than controls did, and TRBV5-6, TRBV5-1 and TRBV20-1 were among them.

The CDR3 extends over 12 amino acids. Germline-derived CDR1 and CDR2 are MNHNS and SASEGT. Turning to this clonotype: Its target is not known.

Unique molecular identifiers were built into the TCR beta cDNA libraries. TCRdb redid the calling of the PCR reads with MiXCR, one entry per CDR3 protein. Of roughly 580,000 distinct CDR3 sequences listed, about 44% were seen once; the top ten hold roughly 1.8%. The chain recombines TRBV6-1 with TRBJ2-3; 7 bases are shared with TRBD2. This receptor was identified in a girl aged 5-17 years with multiple sclerosis. The sequenced sample consisted of blood. The CDR3 nucleotides are TGTGTCACTGCGGGGGACACAGATACGCAGTATTTT. Its protein product is CVTAGDTDTQYF.